This TCR beta chain was recovered during a study of blood T cells in healthy people across ages. Study overall: In model experiments, template switching was able to capture about one barcoded beta molecule for every two T cells that were present. General study points: Donors of long life had a larger count of naive CD4+ cells and greater diversity than aged donors.

Every donor provided roughly 10 milliliters of peripheral blood. This clonotype was recorded a few times. Its antigen remains unknown. Sample-barcoded 5' priming and a J-beta primer mix drove a second PCR of 7 to 11 cycles. Each CDR3 protein is one row after TCRdb ran MiXCR on the 5' RACE reads. In the table there are some 1.4 million distinct CDR3 sequences, approximately 38% of which are singletons. The CDR3 is made up of 14 amino acids. With 2 bases removed from V and 2 bases from J, the gap between germline ends came to 9 bases. The origin of this receptor is a woman aged 18-29 years in good health. The sequenced material came from blood. This chain links TRBV12-3 or TRBV12-4 with TRBJ1-1, with D unresolved. The CDR3 loop is CASSLRRVNTEAFF. The CDR3 DNA sequence: TGTGCCAGCAGTTTACGGCGCGTCAACACTGAAGCTTTCTTT.